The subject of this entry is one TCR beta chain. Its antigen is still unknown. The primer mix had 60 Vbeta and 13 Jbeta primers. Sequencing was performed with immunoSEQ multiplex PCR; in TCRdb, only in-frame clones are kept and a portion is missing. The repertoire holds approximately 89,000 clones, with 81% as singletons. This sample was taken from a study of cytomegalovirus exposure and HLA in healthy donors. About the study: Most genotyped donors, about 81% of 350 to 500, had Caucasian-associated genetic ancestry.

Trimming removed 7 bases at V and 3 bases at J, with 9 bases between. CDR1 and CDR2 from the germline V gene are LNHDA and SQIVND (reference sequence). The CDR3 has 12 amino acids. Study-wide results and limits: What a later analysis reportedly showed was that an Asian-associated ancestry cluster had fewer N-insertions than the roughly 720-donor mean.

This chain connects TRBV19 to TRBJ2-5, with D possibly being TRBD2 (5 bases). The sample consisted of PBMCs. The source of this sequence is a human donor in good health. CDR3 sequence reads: CASNHGEETQYF. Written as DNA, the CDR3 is TGTGCCAGTAATCACGGGGAAGAGACCCAGTACTTC.